Given below is one T cell receptor beta chain in context. No antigen is known for it. Qualities for individual bases were not recorded, and no much larger clone is one base off. The CDR3 runs 11 amino acids, cysteine and phenylalanine included. Only CDR3 DNA is held: 33 bases, read in frame from base 1. Deletion took 6 bases off V and 2 bases off J, with a span of 4 bases between the germline ends. The germline V gene sets CDR1 to MGHDK and CDR2 to SYGVNS. This specimen belongs to a study of OX40 agonist ivuxolimab in advanced cancers. About the investigation overall: Ivuxolimab, which targeted the costimulatory receptor OX40 (CD134), was an agonistic, fully human IgG2 monoclonal antibody. Peripheral TCRbeta sequencing was intended to test whether TCR sequence diversity was altered and clonal T-cell expansion was caused by ivuxolimab. Of the roughly 50 dose-escalation patients, hepatocellular carcinoma was present in approximately 20, melanoma in around 15, renal cell carcinoma in 9 and head and neck cancer in 9. Three dose-escalation patients achieved partial responses, one with hepatocellular carcinoma and two with cutaneous melanoma. A male proportion of 75% to 85% and a mean age of about 60 years, ranging from roughly 23 to 80, were recorded for the dose-escalation cohort. The paper describes the monotherapy dose-escalation part (N ≈ 49 patients) of the phase I trial of ivuxolimab. Intravenous ivuxolimab was administered to patients every 2 weeks at six dose levels: 0.01, 0.1, 0.3, 1.5, 3 and 10 mg/kg. Prior anti-PD-1, anti-PD-L1 or anti-CTLA-4 therapy was permitted, and about two fifths of dose-escalation patients had received checkpoint inhibitors.

Patients with a history of autoimmune disease or receiving systemic immunosuppression were excluded from the trial. Peripheral blood for TCR sequencing was collected from all dose cohorts at baseline, on cycle 4 day 1, and on cycle 7 day 1. Samples came from an open-label, multicenter, first-in-human phase I dose-escalation trial of ivuxolimab. The trial enrolled adults with locally advanced or metastatic head and neck squamous cell, hepatocellular, melanoma or renal cell carcinoma. CD4+ and CD8+ T cells were sorted separately from peripheral blood before TCR sequencing. The full study reports these points: At doses of 0.1 to 3.0 mg/kg, clonal expansion of both CD4+ and CD8+ T cells in blood was seen between baseline and week 6. Low levels of normalized T-cell clonal expansion were also seen in some nonresponding patients. After ivuxolimab, expanded clones were on average more numerous among CD8+ T cells than among CD4+ T cells. The antigen specificity of the clonally expanded peripheral T cells was not determined. Partial responders in the 0.1-3.0 mg/kg groups had among the lowest normalized peripheral clonal expansion, especially among CD8+ T cells.

For sequencing of the TCRbeta CDR3 region, genomic DNA was extracted from the sorted cells. TCRbeta CDR3 regions were sequenced using the immunoSEQ Assay. The table comes from immuneACCESS by way of TCRdb, which keeps in-frame sequences with V and J called. Part of the clones is missing from these tables; in studies checked, under half for an unresolved V gene and the rest for unknown reasons. In this sample the table shows tens of thousands of clones, around four fifths of which occur a single time. 5.9% of the sample rests with the top ten. The source of this sequence is an adult with an advanced solid tumor such as melanoma, head and neck, liver or kidney cancer. Sequences were derived from CD4+ or CD8+ T cells sorted from blood, sampled in a trial of the OX40 agonist ivuxolimab. The chain is made from TRBV25-1 and TRBJ1-1, with the D gene uncertain. Here is the DNA: TGTGCCAGCAGCGTCAACACTGAAGCTTTCTTT. The translation is CASSVNTEAFF.